This TCR beta chain stems from a study of CD4+ T cells in melanoma. This table comes from immunoSEQ multiplex PCR, and its TCRdb copy is limited to in-frame clones, with some not included. The data contain some 16,000 clones, roughly three quarters of them singletons. The V gene end was trimmed by 0 bases and the J gene end by 0 bases; junction bases not matched to a gene: 8. CDR1 is SGHRS, CDR2 YFSETQ, per germline. The CDR3 has 17 amino acids. The study's findings and limits: A reported correlation linked neoantigen-specific CD4+ T cells to CD8+, macrophage and B cell function.

In regard to this clone: Its antigen remains unknown.

This sequence originates from a human donor with melanoma. The specimen sequenced was cells from a culture (not recorded whether cultured in vitro). V and J are TRBV5-1 and TRBJ1-2; 7 bases are shared with TRBD1. This CDR3 reads CASSLAGRDRTNYGYTF. In nucleotides, the CDR3 is TGCGCCAGCAGCTTGGCGGGGAGGGACAGAACTAACTATGGCTACACCTTC.